This TCR beta chain stems from a study of cytomegalovirus exposure and HLA in healthy donors. Study-level points and caveats: A later analysis reported that several of the most significant clusters appeared to be linked to common viral pathogens, among them Epstein-Barr virus.

The PCR had 60 Vbeta and 13 Jbeta primers. Sequenced by immunoSEQ multiplex PCR; TCRdb stores in-frame clones only, minus some. Here the sample spans about 160,000 clones, around 76% being singletons. In regard to this clone: Its antigen is as yet unknown.

This receptor was taken from a man aged 35-49 years in good health and CMV-seronegative. The sample taken for sequencing was PBMCs.

In DNA, the CDR3 is TGTGCCAGCAGCTTGGTGGCAGGGGGACGCCAGCCCCAGCATTTT. Encoded protein: CASSLVAGGRQPQHF. The genes are TRBV5-5 and TRBJ1-5; 7 bases fit TRBD1. V trimming: 0 bases; J trimming: 7 bases; junction bases outside the gene matches: 7. The germline gives CDR1 SGHKS, CDR2 YYEKEE (reference sequence). There are 15 residues in the CDR3.